These T cell receptor beta chains were read from a single sample in a study of regulatory dendritic cells for organ transplantation. Libraries were prepared by immunoSEQ multiplex PCR; TCRdb keeps only in-frame clonotypes and omits some of them. The sample yields fewer than 15,000 clones, about four fifths seen once. Their specific antigens are unknown. Sequencing input: naive CD8+ T cells from blood cultured with regulatory dendritic cells. These receptor sequences come from a human donor in good health. Both conserved end residues are part of each CDR3. The D gene is left open where the match is weak. Clone size, where shown, is once, few, many, or a class for clones that have expanded.

NA,TRBJ2-7,TRBV29-1,TRBD1,TGCAGCGCCGGACAGGGCTCCTACGAGCAGTACTTC,CSAGQGSYEQYF
NA,TRBJ2-2,TRBV2,TRBD2,TGTGCCAGCAGTGAGGACGGGGGGGGCCCTGTCACCGGGGAGCTGTTTTTT,CASSEDGGGPVTGELFF
NA,TRBJ1-3,TRBV5-6,NA,TGTGCCAGCAGCCCCCTGACGGAGTCTGGAAACACCATATATTTT,CASSPLTESGNTIYF
NA,TRBJ2-1,TRBV9,TRBD2,TGTGCCAGCAGCGTAGGTGGGCGGGGGATCTACAATGAGCAGTTCTTC,CASSVGGRGIYNEQFF
NA,TRBJ1-1,TRBV7-9,NA,TGTGCCAGCAGCCCAGGAGGGAGAAACACTGAAGCTTTCTTT,CASSPGGRNTEAFF
NA,TRBJ2-1,TRBV9,TRBD2,TGTGCCAGCAGCCCCCCGAGCGGGGTTTACTACAATGAGCAGTTCTTC,CASSPPSGVYYNEQFF
NA,TRBJ1-3,TRBV2,TRBD1,TGTGCCAGCAGTGAAACAGACAGGGCAGAAGGAAACACCATATATTTT,CASSETDRAEGNTIYF
NA,TRBJ2-2,TRBV7-2,TRBD2,TGTGCCAGCAGCTTAGGGGTAGCGGGGGGGCCGGGTACCGGGGAGCTGTTTTTT,CASSLGVAGGPGTGELFF
NA,TRBJ2-5,TRBV5-6,NA,TGTGCCAGCAGTTCTCAGGGAAGAGAGACCCAGTACTTC,CASSSQGRETQYF
NA,TRBJ1-1,TRBV7-9,NA,TGTGCCAGCAGCTTCGGACAGTTTGAAGCTTTCTTT,CASSFGQFEAFF
NA,TRBJ2-1,TRBV15,TRBD1,TGTGCCACCAGCAGAGCGGACAGGGGGCTCGATGAGCAGTTCTTC,CATSRADRGLDEQFF
NA,TRBJ2-1,TRBV9,NA,TGTGCCAGCAGCGTTAAGAGGGTGGCAGAAAACTACAATGAGCAGTTCTTC,CASSVKRVAENYNEQFF
NA,TRBJ2-7,TRBV15,TRBD1,TGTGCCACCAGCGGAACAGGGGACGAGCAGTACTTC,CATSGTGDEQYF
NA,TRBJ2-7,TRBV7-6,TRBD1,TGTGCCAGCAGCCCAGCCCGGGACAGGGGGAGCGAGCAGTACTTC,CASSPARDRGSEQYF
NA,TRBJ2-1,TRBV6-1,TRBD1,TGTGCCAGCGGGACAGGGGTACATGAGCAGTTCTTC,CASGTGVHEQFF
NA,TRBJ2-1,TRBV4-3,NA,TGCGCCAGCAGCCAAAACAGGGATAGGTACAATGAGCAGTTCTTC,CASSQNRDRYNEQFF
NA,TRBJ2-6,TRBV7-9,NA,TGTGCCAGCAGCACCTGGAGGGGCCACGACTCTGGGGCCAACGTCCTGACTTTC,CASSTWRGHDSGANVLTF
once,TRBJ1-2,TRBV15,TRBD1,TGTGCCACCAGCAGAAAGGCCCCGGGACAGGGGGTAGGTGGCTACACCTTC,CATSRKAPGQGVGGYTF
NA,TRBJ1-1,TRBV4-1,NA,TGCGCCAGCAGCGACAGGTGGGACCTTACGGGCACTGAAGCTTTCTTT,CASSDRWDLTGTEAFF
NA,TRBJ1-1,TRBV4-3,TRBD1,TGCGCCAGCAGCCAAGAAAGGGGGCAAAATGAAGCTTTCTTT,CASSQERGQNEAFF